This T cell receptor (beta chain) was sequenced during a study of shared clonotypes between healthy human individuals. Study conclusions and caveats: Generally, naive subsets (rather than memory subsets) showed larger estimated richness. Blood was the sole source, and tissue repertoires probably differ.

The method was immunoSEQ multiplex PCR; TCRdb's version includes in-frame clones alone and lacks a portion of them. Among more than 2,000,000 clones listed, 85% to 95% were seen once. This CDR3 has 15 residues. The ends lost 0 bases at V and 5 bases at J; junction bases unmatched: 5. Germline values: CDR1 MGHRA, CDR2 YSYEKL. This clone was counted only a few times. Antigen specificity is unknown. The sequence derives from a man aged 18 to 30 in good health. Sequenced: naive CD4+ T cells sorted from blood. Regarding subset: CD45RA+ positively selected. V and J are TRBV4-1 and TRBJ1-2, with 8 positions matching TRBD1. This CDR3 reads CASSQETGEGYGYTF. CDR3 sequence (DNA): TGCGCCAGCAGCCAAGAGACAGGGGAGGGGTATGGCTACACCTTC.